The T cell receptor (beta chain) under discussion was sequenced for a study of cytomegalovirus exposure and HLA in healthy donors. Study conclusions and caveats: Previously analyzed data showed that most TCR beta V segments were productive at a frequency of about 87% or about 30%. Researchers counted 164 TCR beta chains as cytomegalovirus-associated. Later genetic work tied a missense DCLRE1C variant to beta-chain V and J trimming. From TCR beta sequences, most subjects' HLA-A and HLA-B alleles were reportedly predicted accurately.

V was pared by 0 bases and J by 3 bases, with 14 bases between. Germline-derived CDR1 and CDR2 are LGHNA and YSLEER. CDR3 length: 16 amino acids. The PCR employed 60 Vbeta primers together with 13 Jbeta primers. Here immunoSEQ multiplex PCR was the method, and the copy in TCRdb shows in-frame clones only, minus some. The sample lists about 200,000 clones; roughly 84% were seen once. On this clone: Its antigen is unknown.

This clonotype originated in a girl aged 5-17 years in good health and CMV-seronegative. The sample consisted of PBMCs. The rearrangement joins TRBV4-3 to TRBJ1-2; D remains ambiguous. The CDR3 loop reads CASSQEYGTLYYGYTF. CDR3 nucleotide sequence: TGCGCCAGCAGCCAAGAATATGGCACCCTTTACTATGGCTACACCTTC.